A single sample gave rise to the 31 T cell receptor beta chains below, sequenced in a study of blood T cell repertoires in COVID-19. TCRdb's table, derived via immunoSEQ multiplex PCR, lists solely in-frame clones and lacks some. The sample lists 170,000 or so clones, approximately 83% occurring once. Sequenced: peripheral blood. Receptors were obtained from a man aged 45-65 years with active or convalescent COVID-19.

The genes are TRBV4-2 and TRBJ2-7; weak D call: TRBD2 (6 bases). CDR3 length equals 13 residues. V gave up 4 bases and J gave up 4 bases, with 11 bases separating them. The germline gives CDR1 LGHNA, CDR2 YNFKEQ. CDR3 region: CASSRDWGYEQYF. The CDR3 DNA reads TGTGCCAGCAGCCGGGACTGGGGGTACGAGCAGTACTTC.

The chain uses TRBV5-4 and TRBJ2-7, with a possible D match to TRBD1 (6 bases). Germline V gives CDR1 SGHNT, CDR2 YYREEE (reference sequence). The CDR3 is made up of 13 amino acids. V dropped 4 bases and J dropped 3 bases, with 11 bases sitting between them. The CDR3 nucleotides read TGTGCCAGCAGCCGGACAGATAACTACGAGCAGTACTTC. Its translation is CASSRTDNYEQYF.

V gene TRBV5-4 combines with J gene TRBJ1-6; D remains ambiguous. The CDR3 has 14 residues. V lost 0 bases to trimming and J lost 9 bases, with 10 bases between them. The germline CDR1 and CDR2 sequences are SGHNT and YYREEE (reference sequence). The CDR3 reads CASSLDMAGSPLHF. In DNA form, the CDR3 reads TGTGCCAGCAGCTTGGACATGGCGGGTTCACCCCTCCACTTT.

The gene calls are TRBV19 and TRBJ1-2; no firm D call. This CDR3 is 12 amino acids long. Looked up from germline, CDR1 is LNHDA and CDR2 is SQIVND (reference sequence). Trimming left V 3 bases short and J 6 bases short, with 8 bases between. The CDR3 nucleotides read TGTGCCAGTAGTATCGGTTTTGATGGCTACACCTTC. The encoded protein is CASSIGFDGYTF.

Only one count was recorded for this clone. The chain links TRBV27 to TRBJ1-4; a possible D gene is TRBD1 (5 bases). The V end was cut by 6 bases, the J end by 5 bases, with 10 bases between. Germline values: CDR1 MNHEY, CDR2 SMNVEV (reference sequence). The CDR3 runs 13 residues. For the CDR3, the DNA is TGTGCCAGCAGCCGGACACGGAATGAAAAACTGTTTTTT. Encoded protein: CASSRTRNEKLFF. Drawing the rest from reference TRBV27 and TRBJ1-4, the complete variable domain is EAQVTQNPRYLITVTGKKLTVTCSQNMNHEYMSWYRQDPGLGLRQIYYSMNVEVTDKGDVPEGYKVSRKEKRNFPLILESPSPNQTSLYFCASSRTRNEKLFFGSGTQLSVL.

The gene calls are TRBV3-1 (or the pseudogene TRBV3-2) and TRBJ1-4, with 11 bases aligning to TRBD1. This CDR3 has 16 amino acids. Trimming took 5 bases from V and 7 from J; bases not matched to a gene: 9. Germline V lookup: CDR1 LGHDT, CDR2 YNNKEL (reference sequence). In DNA form, the CDR3 reads TGTGCCAGCAGCTTTTCTTGGGGGACAGGGGGTGAAAAACTGTTTTTT. Translated, it gives CASSFSWGTGGEKLFF.

This chain links TRBV7-2 with TRBJ2-5, with TRBD2 identical over 9 bases. Per germline, CDR1 SGHTA and CDR2 FQGNSA. The CDR3 is 16 residues long. J lost 7 bases, V lost 3 bases, and 12 bases had no gene match. The CDR3 is CASSLRGGLLDGTQYF. CDR3 in DNA: TGTGCCAGCAGCTTGCGGGGGGGCCTACTAGATGGGACCCAGTACTTC.

This chain connects TRBV24-1 to TRBJ2-3; TRBD1 aligns across 8 bases. Unmatched junction bases numbered 8, after V lost 4 bases and J lost 3 bases. Germline CDR1 KGHDR, CDR2 SFDVKD. CDR3 length: 16 residues. The CDR3 spells CATSDPGQEYTDTQYF. Here the CDR3 DNA reads TGTGCCACCAGTGACCCGGGACAGGAATATACAGATACGCAGTATTTT.

V is TRBV12-3 or TRBV12-4 and J is TRBJ2-5, with a weak D call TRBD2 (5 bases). Trimming removed 3 bases from V and 3 bases from J, with 8 bases in between. The length of the CDR3 is 13 residues. The CDR3 spells CASSLASKETQYF. Here the CDR3 DNA reads TGTGCCAGCAGTTTGGCTAGCAAAGAGACCCAGTACTTC.

DNA of the CDR3: TGTGCCAGCAGCCAGGGACTAGCGAACACCGGGGAGCTGTTTTTT. This encodes CASSQGLANTGELFF. The chain links TRBV7-7 to TRBJ2-2, with TRBD2 matching over 8 bases. V was pared by 5 bases and J by 0 bases, with 2 bases of the junction left unmatched. Looked up from germline, CDR1 is SSHAT and CDR2 is FNYEAQ (reference sequence). The CDR3 covers 15 residues.

The V gene is TRBV10-2, the J gene TRBJ2-7, with 9 nucleotides matching TRBD1. The CDR3 is 14 residues long. Germline V gene sequence: CDR1 WSHSY, CDR2 SAAADI. After removal of 3 bases from V and 5 bases from J, the junction contained 5 bases not matched to a gene. The CDR3 region is CASSEGTGKDEQYF. The CDR3 nucleotides read TGCGCCAGCAGTGAAGGGACAGGGAAGGACGAGCAGTACTTC.

The V and J genes are TRBV15 and TRBJ1-5; D remains unclear. CDR3 length equals 13 residues. Germline V gene data show CDR1 as LNHNV and CDR2 as YYDKDF (reference sequence). Trimming took 0 bases from V and 6 from J, leaving 6 bases between them. CDR3 protein: CATSRERVQPQHF. CDR3 coding DNA: TGTGCCACCAGCAGAGAAAGAGTTCAGCCCCAGCATTTT. The full variable domain, with the rest looked up from reference TRBV15 and TRBJ1-5, is DAMVIQNPRYQVTQFGKPVTLSCSQTLNHNVMYWYQQKSSQAPKLLFHYYDKDFNNEADTPDNFQSRRPNTSFCFLDIRSPGLGDTAMYLCATSRERVQPQHFGDGTRLSIL.

This chain links TRBV4-2 with TRBJ2-7; 10 positions agree with TRBD1. In germline, CDR1 is LGHNA, CDR2 YNFKEQ. V shed 1 base and J 4 bases; nucleotides not matched to a gene: 7. The CDR3 has 16 residues. CDR3 loop: CASSQAEGQGFYEQYF. The DNA of the CDR3 is TGTGCCAGCAGCCAAGCTGAGGGACAGGGGTTTTACGAGCAGTACTTC.

This clone has just a few counts. The J gene is TRBJ2-5, the V gene TRBV11-2, with 11 bases fitting TRBD2. Germline CDR1 and CDR2: SGHAT and FQNNGV. The CDR3 totals 16 residues. After removal of 5 bases from V and 3 bases from J, the junction contained 8 bases not matched to a gene. The CDR3 bases are TGTGCCAGCAGCCCGACCCCACTAGCGGGGGAAGAGACCCAGTACTTC. Protein product: CASSPTPLAGEETQYF.

The rearrangement links TRBV3-1 (or the pseudogene TRBV3-2) to TRBJ1-2; possibly TRBD1 for D (5 bases). The CDR3 spans 15 residues. In germline, CDR1 is LGHDT, CDR2 YNNKEL (reference sequence). Between the trimmed V and J ends, which lost 5 bases and 1 base, there was a span of 14 bases. CDR3 sequence: CASSGDRNLNYGYTF. CDR3 sequence (DNA): TGTGCCAGCAGCGGCGACAGAAACCTTAACTATGGCTACACCTTC.

This chain links TRBV5-6 with TRBJ2-1; the match to TRBD2 covers 8 bases. The CDR3 consists of 17 residues. J lost 1 base, V lost 0 bases, and 6 bases had no gene match. Germline V gene lookup returns CDR1 SGHDT and CDR2 YYEEEE. This chain's CDR3 is CASSLVSSGYSYNEQFF. The CDR3 DNA sequence: TGTGCCAGCAGCTTGGTGTCTAGCGGGTATTCCTACAATGAGCAGTTCTTC.

This chain links TRBV9 with TRBJ2-7, with 12 positions matching TRBD2. This CDR3 spans 15 amino acids. Germline CDR1 reads SGDLS; CDR2 reads YYNGEE. V lost 3 bases, J lost 7 bases, and 8 bases stayed unmatched. CDR3 coding DNA: TGTGCCAGCAGCGGACGGACTAGCGGGACGGGTGAGCAGTACTTC. Protein: CASSGRTSGTGEQYF.

The V gene is TRBV4-2, the J gene TRBJ1-4; no clear D. The CDR3 loop spans 15 amino acids. V lost 5 bases to trimming and J lost 6 bases, with 16 bases between them. CDR1 is LGHNA and CDR2 is YNFKEQ in the germline V gene. CDR3 sequence reads: CASSSAMGVDEKLFF. CDR3 nucleotide sequence: TGTGCCAGCAGCTCCGCGATGGGAGTCGATGAAAAACTGTTTTTT.

This sequence joins TRBV2 and TRBJ2-7; TRBD1 matches 7 bases. The CDR3 is made up of 14 amino acids. Germline CDR1 SNHLY, CDR2 FYNNEI. Trimming took 5 bases from V and 1 from J; bases not matched to a gene: 5. CDR3 sequence (DNA): TGTGCCAGCAGTAACCGGGACAGTTCCTACGAGCAGTACTTC. This sequence encodes CASSNRDSSYEQYF.

For the CDR3, the DNA is TGTGCCAGCAGCAACGGACTAAGCCAGCCCCAGCATTTT. This codes for CASSNGLSQPQHF. The gene calls are TRBV21-1 and TRBJ1-5. TRBV21-1 is shown as a pseudogene. The CDR3 has 13 residues.

This clone was picked up a small number of times. The chain uses TRBV5-3 and TRBJ2-7; 13 nucleotides agree with TRBD2. TRBV5-3 is labeled an ORF, and its function is uncertain. V lost 1 base and J lost 3; bases outside the gene matches: 10. This CDR3 has 18 residues. The DNA for the CDR3 is TGTGCCAGAAGCTTGCAACGGAGGACTAGCGGGAGTCTCTACGAGCAGTACTTC. Translating it yields CARSLQRRTSGSLYEQYF.

CDR3 in amino acids: CASSVAIGRGGAVDTQYF. In DNA form, the CDR3 reads TGTGCCAGCAGCGTAGCTATTGGGCGCGGGGGGGCGGTAGATACGCAGTATTTT. V is TRBV9 and J is TRBJ2-3; 9 bases match TRBD2. Losses at the gene ends were 0 bases for V and 5 bases for J; bases not matched to a gene: 13. The CDR3 runs to 18 residues. The germline CDR1 and CDR2 sequences are SGDLS and YYNGEE.

This clone was detected a few times. The chain carries TRBV7-9 and TRBJ2-2; the match to TRBD2 covers 7 bases. The CDR3 runs 15 residues. The V gene's germline CDR1 is SEHNR and CDR2 FQNEAQ (reference sequence). With V trimmed by 5 bases and J by 4 bases, 7 bases remained unmatched. CDR3 protein: CASSPGRAATGELFF. DNA of the CDR3: TGTGCCAGCAGCCCAGGGAGGGCTGCCACCGGGGAGCTGTTTTTT. Filled out from reference TRBV7-9 and TRBJ2-2, the complete variable domain reads DTGVSQNPRHKITKRGQNVTFRCDPISEHNRLYWYRQTLGQGPEFLTYFQNEAQLEKSRLLSDRFSAERPKGSFSTLEIQRTEQGDSAMYLCASSPGRAATGELFFGEGSRLTVL.

This chain links TRBV5-1 with TRBJ1-5; D might be TRBD1 (6 bases). Per germline, CDR1 SGHRS and CDR2 YFSETQ. The CDR3 has 15 amino acids. Trimming cost V 7 bases and J 6 bases, with 20 bases left between them. The CDR3 DNA follows: TGCGCCAGCCCCAAGGGGGGGAAGGGTGGTCAGCCCCAGCATTTT. Translation gives CASPKGGKGGQPQHF. The full variable domain, rest sourced from reference TRBV5-1 and TRBJ1-5, is KAGVTQTPRYLIKTRGQQVTLSCSPISGHRSVSWYQQTPGQGLQFLFEYFSETQRNKGNFPGRFSGRQFSNSRSEMNVSTLELGDSALYLCASPKGGKGGQPQHFGDGTRLSIL.

The rearrangement joins TRBV4-2 to TRBJ1-3, with D possibly being TRBD1 (6 bases). Germline CDR1 LGHNA, CDR2 YNFKEQ. Trimming pared 3 bases from V and 3 bases from J, leaving 15 bases between. There are 16 residues in the CDR3. The chain's CDR3 is CASSQEDRPSGNTIYF. CDR3 nucleotide sequence: TGTGCCAGCAGCCAGGAAGACAGGCCAAGTGGAAACACCATATATTTT.

The chain recombines TRBV19 with TRBJ2-6; a weak D match, TRBD1 (7 bases). V dropped 5 bases and J dropped 0 bases, with 11 bases sitting between them. The CDR3 length is 16 residues. The germline V gene encodes CDR1 LNHDA and CDR2 SQIVND (reference sequence). As DNA, the CDR3 is TGTGCCAGTAGTTCCAGGGGGGACTCTGGGGCCAACGTCCTGACTTTC. This gives the protein CASSSRGDSGANVLTF.

The CDR3 sequence is CASSSSGTAYQPQHF. The CDR3 DNA reads TGTGCCAGCAGTTCCTCCGGGACAGCTTATCAGCCCCAGCATTTT. V is TRBV28 and J is TRBJ1-5; TRBD1 matches at 7 bases. Germline V CDR1 and CDR2: MDHEN, SYDVKM. After removal of 4 bases from V and 5 bases from J, the junction contained 8 bases not matched to a gene. The CDR3 sequence is 15 residues long.

This chain links TRBV3-1 (or the pseudogene TRBV3-2) with TRBJ2-5; 7 positions match TRBD2. CDR1 and CDR2 from the germline V gene are LGHDT and YNNKEL (reference sequence). There are 15 residues in the CDR3. V was pared by 0 bases and J by 1 base, with 2 bases of the junction left unmatched. CDR3 bases: TGTGCCAGCAGCCAAGATCTAGCGGTCCAAGAGACCCAGTACTTC. This translates into CASSQDLAVQETQYF.

This clone was counted once. The genes are TRBV5-1 and TRBJ2-1, with a weak D call TRBD2 (5 bases). V lost 6 bases and J 4 bases, leaving 11 bases between the germline ends. From germline, CDR1 is SGHRS and CDR2 YFSETQ. The CDR3 covers 13 residues. CDR3 residues: CASIRTGYNEQFF. The CDR3 DNA reads as TGCGCCAGCATCAGGACTGGGTACAATGAGCAGTTCTTC.

The chain links TRBV14 to TRBJ1-2, with 7 nucleotides matching TRBD1. V shed 1 base and J 4 bases; nucleotides not matched to a gene: 0. Per the germline V gene, CDR1 is SGHDN and CDR2 is FVKESK. The CDR3 is 13 residues long. The DNA for the CDR3 is TGTGCCAGCAGCCAAGGGACAGGCTATGGCTACACCTTC. Translating gives CASSQGTGYGYTF.

The chain employs TRBV4-2 and TRBJ1-2; 8 nucleotides line up with TRBD1. V trimming: 1 base; J trimming: 6 bases; junction bases outside the gene matches: 1. The CDR3 is 13 amino acids. Germline lookup yields CDR1 LGHNA and CDR2 YNFKEQ. CDR3: CASSQGTGNGYTF. The DNA of the CDR3 is TGTGCCAGCAGCCAAGGGACAGGGAATGGCTACACCTTC.